This T cell receptor (beta chain) was observed in a study of shared clonotypes between healthy human individuals. Study-wide results and limits: Compared with memory subsets, naive subsets generally had larger estimated richness. Owing to a small donor count, the genetic and exposure-history diversity represented was limited. Shared clonotypes across all four donors exceeded non-shared ones in generation probability.

As concerns this clone: Its antigen is not known.

Germline loops: CDR1 MNHNY, CDR2 SVGAGI (reference sequence). Between the trimmed V and J ends, which lost 6 bases and 2 bases, there was a span of 13 bases. This CDR3 is 14 amino acids long. The method was immunoSEQ multiplex PCR; TCRdb's version includes in-frame clones alone and lacks a portion of them. The sample has more than 2,000,000 clones, about 92% seen once; the top ten hold 0.39%. The sequencing input was naive CD4+ T cells from PBMCs. Stated subset: CD45RA+ positively selected. The TCR was taken from a man between 18 and 29 years old in good health. Some clones in this sample may be carry-over from other donors' samples. The V and J genes are TRBV6-6 and TRBJ1-2; no clear D. The CDR3 protein is CASRIEGPNYGYTF. CDR3 nucleotide sequence: TGTGCCAGCAGGATTGAGGGTCCGAACTATGGCTACACCTTC.